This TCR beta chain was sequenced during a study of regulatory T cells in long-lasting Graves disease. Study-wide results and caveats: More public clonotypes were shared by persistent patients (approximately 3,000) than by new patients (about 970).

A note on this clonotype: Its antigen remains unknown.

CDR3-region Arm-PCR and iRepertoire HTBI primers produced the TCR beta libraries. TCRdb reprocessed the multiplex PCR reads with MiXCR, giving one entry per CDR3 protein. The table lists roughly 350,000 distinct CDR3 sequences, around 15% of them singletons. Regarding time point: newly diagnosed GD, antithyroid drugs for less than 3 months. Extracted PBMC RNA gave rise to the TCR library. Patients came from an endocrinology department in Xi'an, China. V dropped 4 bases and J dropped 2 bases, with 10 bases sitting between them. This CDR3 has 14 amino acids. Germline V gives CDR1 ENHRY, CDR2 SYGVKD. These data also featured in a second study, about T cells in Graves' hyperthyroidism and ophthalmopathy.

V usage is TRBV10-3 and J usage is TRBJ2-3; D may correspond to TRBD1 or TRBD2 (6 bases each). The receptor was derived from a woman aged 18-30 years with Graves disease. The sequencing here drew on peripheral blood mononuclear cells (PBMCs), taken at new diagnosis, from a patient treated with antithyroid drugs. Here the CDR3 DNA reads TGTGCCATCAGTGGGGGGGCTCCCACAGATACGCAGTATTTT. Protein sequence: CAISGGAPTDTQYF.